The 25 T cell receptor beta chains below come from one sample, sequenced in a study of CD8 T cells in ankylosing spondylitis. TCRdb fed the 5' RACE reads into MiXCR, producing one record per CDR3 protein. The data contain about 390,000 distinct CDR3 sequences, 20% to 25% of them seen just once; the ten biggest clones take up about 17%. These receptors are not linked to any known antigen. Study-level points and caveats: Ankylosing spondylitis blood appeared to carry a characteristic TCR beta motif of several highly homologous variants.

Sample: blood, either unsorted or a sorted T cell fraction (not recorded which). Source of these receptors: a male donor with ankylosing spondylitis.

V gene TRBV4-2 combines with J gene TRBJ2-1, with 8 bases matching TRBD2. V trimming: 5 bases; J trimming: 6 bases; junction bases outside the gene matches: 6. The length of the CDR3 is 14 residues. CDR1 and CDR2 from the germline V gene are LGHNA and YNFKEQ. DNA of the CDR3: TGTGCCAGCAGCAACGGGGGGGGGTCCAATGAGCAGTTCTTC. This gives the protein CASSNGGGSNEQFF.

The V gene is TRBV28, the J gene TRBJ1-6, with D hard to call. Trimming cost V 9 bases and J 9 bases, with 9 bases left between them. This CDR3 is 11 amino acids long. From germline, CDR1 is MDHEN and CDR2 SYDVKM. CDR3 region: CASKSGSPLHF. The CDR3 DNA is TGTGCCAGTAAAAGCGGTTCACCCCTCCACTTT. Together with reference TRBV28 and TRBJ1-6, the CDR3 gives the full variable domain: DVKVTQSSRYLVKRTGEKVFLECVQDMDHENMFWYRQDPGLGLRLIYFSYDVKMKEKGDIPEGYSVSREKKERFSLILESASTNQTSMYLCASKSGSPLHFGNGTRLTVT.

The gene calls are TRBV4-3 and TRBJ2-1, with D perhaps matching TRBD1 (5 bases). The V end lost 1 base, the J end lost 12 bases, and 13 bases lay between the germline ends. The germline CDR1 and CDR2 sequences are LGHNA and YSLEER. This CDR3 region has 13 residues. The CDR3 spells CASSQGFEQGQFF. In DNA form, the CDR3 reads TGCGCCAGCAGCCAAGGTTTCGAGCAGGGGCAGTTCTTC.

This clonotype was picked up many times. This rearrangement joins TRBV29-1 to TRBJ1-2, with 7 bases lining up with TRBD1. The CDR3 loop spans 13 amino acids. Germline V CDR1 and CDR2: SQVTM, ANQGSEA. After removal of 4 bases from V and 8 bases from J, the junction contained 10 bases not matched to a gene. Written as DNA, the CDR3 is TGCAGCGTTGGGTACAGGGGCTCGGGCGGCTACACCTTC. Its protein product is CSVGYRGSGGYTF.

This clonotype was counted a few times. V and J are TRBV20-1 and TRBJ1-5; D uncertain. The CDR3 is 12 amino acids. Germline CDR1 is DFQATT and CDR2 is SNEGSKA (reference sequence). V was cut by 2 bases and J by 5 bases, with 7 bases left in between. Written as DNA, the CDR3 is TGCAGTGCTAGACCTTTGGATCAGCCCCAGCATTTT. Residues: CSARPLDQPQHF.

This clonotype was detected only a few times. The chain combines TRBV11-2 with TRBJ2-3; tentative D call: TRBD2 (6 bases). Germline loops: CDR1 SGHAT, CDR2 FQNNGV. The CDR3 is made up of 15 amino acids. Trimming pared 6 bases from V and 0 bases from J, leaving 13 bases between. CDR3 coding DNA: TGTGCCAGCAGAGTAGGACTAACTAGCACAGATACGCAGTATTTT. Amino acids: CASRVGLTSTDTQYF. Variable domain in full (rest from reference TRBV11-2 and TRBJ2-3): EAGVAQSPRYKIIEKRQSVAFWCNPISGHATLYWYQQILGQGPKLLIQFQNNGVVDDSQLPKDRFSAERLKGVDSTLKIQPAKLEDSAVYLCASRVGLTSTDTQYFGPGTRLTVL.

This clonotype was observed a handful of times. The chain recombines TRBV7-2 with TRBJ2-3; 8 bases match TRBD2. With V trimmed by 2 bases and J by 11 bases, 3 bases remained unmatched. This CDR3 region has 12 residues. Germline assignment: CDR1 SGHTA and CDR2 FQGNSA. For the CDR3, the DNA is TGTGCCAGCAGCTTATCTAGCGGGCGGCAGTATTTT. It specifies CASSLSSGRQYF.

The chain combines TRBV7-2 with TRBJ1-4; D possibly corresponds to TRBD1 (5 bases). From germline, CDR1 is SGHTA and CDR2 FQGNSA. The CDR3 sequence is 16 residues long. V was pared by 2 bases and J by 8 bases, with 18 bases between. In nucleotides, the CDR3 is TGTGCCAGCAGCTTATGGGCAGGGAGGAGGGCGGAAAAACTGTTTTTT. Protein: CASSLWAGRRAEKLFF.

This clonotype has a handful of counts. The J gene is TRBJ1-5, the V gene TRBV12-3 or TRBV12-4; D not certain. Deletions cut 7 bases from V and 0 bases from J, with 10 bases between. CDR3 length equals 14 residues. CDR3 in amino acids: CASNPTYSNQPQHF. The DNA for the CDR3 is TGTGCCAGCAACCCCACTTATAGCAATCAGCCCCAGCATTTT.

This rearrangement joins TRBV28 to TRBJ2-1, with no clear D. Germline CDR1 and CDR2: MDHEN and SYDVKM. This CDR3 has 11 amino acids. Trimming removed 6 bases at V and 6 bases at J, with 6 bases between. Here the CDR3 reads CASSARNEQFF. Written as DNA, the CDR3 is TGTGCCAGCAGCGCTCGCAATGAGCAGTTCTTC.

The table lists this clonotype with many counts. The CDR3 here is CATSEGGSKNIQYF. The CDR3 DNA reads TGTGCCACCTCGGAAGGGGGTTCCAAAAACATTCAGTACTTC. V is TRBV24-1 and J is TRBJ2-4; TRBD1 is a possible D gene (6 bases). This CDR3 is built from 14 residues. The V gene's germline CDR1 is KGHDR and CDR2 SFDVKD. Trimming took off 9 bases at V and 2 bases at J, with 13 bases between the two ends.

This clonotype was found a few times. The chain is built from TRBV4-2 and TRBJ2-1; 10 nucleotides agree with TRBD1. V lost 4 bases to trimming and J lost 8 bases; unmatched junction nucleotides: 14. This CDR3 contains 17 residues. Per the germline V gene, CDR1 is LGHNA and CDR2 is YNFKEQ. CDR3 protein: CASSPRRGSGTGDEQFF. DNA for the CDR3: TGTGCCAGCAGCCCCCGCCGGGGTAGCGGGACAGGGGATGAGCAGTTCTTC.

This clonotype was recorded a few times. This chain connects TRBV6-5 to TRBJ2-5; 14 nucleotides agree with TRBD2. Per germline, CDR1 MNHEY and CDR2 SVGAGI. The CDR3 loop spans 15 amino acids. V gave up 4 bases and J gave up 3 bases; unmatched junction bases: 1. The CDR3 region is CASSSGLAGEETQYF. The CDR3 DNA reads TGTGCCAGCAGTTCGGGACTAGCGGGGGAAGAGACCCAGTACTTC.

This sequence joins TRBV6-2 or TRBV6-3 and TRBJ2-2, with D unresolved. The length of the CDR3 is 11 residues. V was clipped by 8 bases and J by 6 bases, with 7 bases between them. Germline V CDR1 and CDR2: MNHEY, SVGEGT. CDR3: CASSNSGELFF. The CDR3 DNA is TGTGCCAGCTCCAATTCCGGGGAGCTGTTTTTT.

The chain combines TRBV20-1 with TRBJ1-4; D perhaps matches TRBD1 (6 bases). Trimming pared 1 base from V and 5 bases from J, leaving 23 bases between. CDR1 and CDR2 from the germline V gene are DFQATT and SNEGSKA (reference sequence). This CDR3 has 18 amino acids. CDR3 sequence: CSARVSGGGQGLNEKLFF. CDR3 DNA: TGCAGTGCTAGAGTCAGTGGCGGGGGCCAGGGGTTGAATGAAAAACTGTTTTTT.

A few counts support this clonotype. The rearrangement links TRBV6-5 to TRBJ1-6, with 7 bases lining up with TRBD1. V trimming: 0 bases; J trimming: 6 bases; junction bases outside the gene matches: 2. The germline V gene encodes CDR1 MNHEY and CDR2 SVGAGI. This CDR3 is built from 15 residues. CDR3: CASSYSSGGNSPLHF. CDR3 nucleotides: TGTGCCAGCAGTTACTCCTCAGGGGGTAATTCACCCCTCCACTTT.

This chain joins TRBV19 and TRBJ2-7; 7 bases align to TRBD1. Losses at the gene ends were 3 bases for V and 2 bases for J; bases not matched to a gene: 4. This CDR3 spans 14 amino acids. The germline gives CDR1 LNHDA, CDR2 SQIVND (reference sequence). The CDR3 region has the DNA TGTGCCAGTAGTATCCGGGACAGTCCCTACGAGCAGTACTTC. It translates to CASSIRDSPYEQYF.

The J gene is TRBJ2-7, the V gene TRBV6-1; 9 bases are shared with TRBD2. CDR3 length equals 17 residues. Germline-derived CDR1 and CDR2 are MNHNS and SASEGT. V trimming: 7 bases; J trimming: 5 bases; junction bases outside the gene matches: 18. CDR3 nucleotide sequence: TGTGCCAGCAAGCCCCACCTATGGGCGGGAGGGCCGAACGAGCAGTACTTC. Translating it yields CASKPHLWAGGPNEQYF.

This chain joins TRBV11-3 and TRBJ2-5, with D perhaps matching TRBD1 (6 bases). This CDR3 region has 14 residues. CDR1 and CDR2 from the germline V gene are SGHNT and YENEEA. Trimming removed 7 bases from V and 5 bases from J, with 17 bases in between. The CDR3 DNA is TGTGCCAGCACCTCGTCGACAGGTTTTGAGACCCAGTACTTC. It yields the protein CASTSSTGFETQYF.

V gene TRBV20-1 combines with J gene TRBJ2-7, with TRBD1 as a possible D gene (6 bases). The CDR3 totals 13 residues. V shed 6 bases and J shed 3 bases, with 15 bases lying between them. Germline CDR1 reads DFQATT; CDR2 reads SNEGSKA (reference sequence). The CDR3 DNA follows: TGCAGTGCCACCGCGGACAGCTTCTACGAGCAGTACTTC. Its protein is CSATADSFYEQYF.

This chain uses TRBV29-1 with TRBJ2-2; TRBD2 aligns across 11 bases. Germline CDR1 is SQVTM and CDR2 is ANQGSEA. After removal of 1 base from V and 8 bases from J, the junction contained 6 bases not matched to a gene. The CDR3 spans 15 residues. The CDR3: CSVEGLAGGRGELFF. The CDR3 bases are TGCAGCGTTGAAGGGCTAGCGGGAGGTAGAGGGGAGCTGTTTTTT.

The chain is built from TRBV29-1 and TRBJ1-5; 8 bases map to TRBD1. Germline CDR1 and CDR2: SQVTM and ANQGSEA. The CDR3 has 13 residues. The ends lost 6 bases at V and 10 bases at J; junction bases unmatched: 11. The CDR3 loop reads CSVCEDRESPQHF. CDR3 DNA sequence: TGCAGCGTCTGCGAGGACAGGGAGAGCCCCCAGCATTTT.

This clonotype occurred once. This chain connects TRBV28 to TRBJ1-6; 11 nucleotides agree with TRBD1. Germline CDR1 is MDHEN and CDR2 is SYDVKM. The CDR3 totals 16 residues. V shed 5 bases and J 8 bases; nucleotides not matched to a gene: 8. The CDR3 DNA reads TGTGCCAGCAGTCAGTTGCGGACAGGGGGCGATTCACCCCTCCACTTT. It translates to CASSQLRTGGDSPLHF.

This clonotype was seen a handful of times. V and J are TRBV3-1 and TRBJ2-5; D possibly corresponds to TRBD2 (5 bases). The CDR3 consists of 14 residues. Germline values: CDR1 LGHDT, CDR2 YNNKEL (reference sequence). V was cut by 5 bases and J by 4 bases, with 14 bases left in between. CDR3 coding DNA: TGTGCCAGCAGCGTACTAGAAGTTGGAGAGACCCAGTACTTC. Protein sequence: CASSVLEVGETQYF.

This clonotype occurred a few times. This chain connects TRBV27 to TRBJ2-3, with a tentative D call TRBD1 (6 bases). Germline V CDR1 and CDR2: MNHEY, SMNVEV (reference sequence). Deletions cut 2 bases from V and 2 bases from J, with 14 bases between. CDR3 length: 16 residues. The CDR3 spells CASSLLGDTTTDTQYF. CDR3 bases: TGTGCCAGCAGTTTACTTGGGGACACGACCACAGATACGCAGTATTTT.